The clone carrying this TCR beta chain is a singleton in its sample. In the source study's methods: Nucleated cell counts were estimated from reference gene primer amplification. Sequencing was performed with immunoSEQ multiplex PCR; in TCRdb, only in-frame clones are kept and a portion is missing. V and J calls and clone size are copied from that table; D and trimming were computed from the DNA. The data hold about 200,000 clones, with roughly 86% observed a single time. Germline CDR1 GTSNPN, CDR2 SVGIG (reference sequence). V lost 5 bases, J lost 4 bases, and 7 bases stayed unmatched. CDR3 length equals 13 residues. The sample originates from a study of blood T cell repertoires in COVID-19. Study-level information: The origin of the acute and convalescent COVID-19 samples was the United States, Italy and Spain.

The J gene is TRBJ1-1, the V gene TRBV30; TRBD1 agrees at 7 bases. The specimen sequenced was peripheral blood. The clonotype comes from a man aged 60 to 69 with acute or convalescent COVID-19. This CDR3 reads CAWEQGSATEAFF. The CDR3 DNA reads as TGTGCCTGGGAACAGGGGTCGGCCACTGAAGCTTTCTTT.